This section outlines one T cell receptor (beta chain) sequence together with its context. The data originate from a study of shared clonotypes between healthy human individuals. The CDR3 totals 16 residues. With 3 bases clipped from V and 2 bases from J, the junction kept 8 bases outside the gene matches. Germline V lookup: CDR1 ENHRY, CDR2 SYGVKD. Sorted subsets were amplified in replicate PCRs using about 200 ng DNA, 30,000 to 35,000 T cell genomes. TCRdb keeps only in-frame clones here, not all; method: immunoSEQ multiplex PCR. The sample carries about 2.4 million clones, roughly nine tenths recorded once.

This receptor was obtained from a young man in good health. The rearrangement links TRBV10-3 to TRBJ2-3; 7 bases line up with TRBD2. The specimen sequenced was naive CD4+ T cells sorted from blood. Subset given: CD45RA+ positively selected. The CDR3 is CAISERGVLSTDTQYF. The CDR3 nucleotides are TGTGCCATCAGTGAACGGGGGGTCCTTTCCACAGATACGCAGTATTTT.